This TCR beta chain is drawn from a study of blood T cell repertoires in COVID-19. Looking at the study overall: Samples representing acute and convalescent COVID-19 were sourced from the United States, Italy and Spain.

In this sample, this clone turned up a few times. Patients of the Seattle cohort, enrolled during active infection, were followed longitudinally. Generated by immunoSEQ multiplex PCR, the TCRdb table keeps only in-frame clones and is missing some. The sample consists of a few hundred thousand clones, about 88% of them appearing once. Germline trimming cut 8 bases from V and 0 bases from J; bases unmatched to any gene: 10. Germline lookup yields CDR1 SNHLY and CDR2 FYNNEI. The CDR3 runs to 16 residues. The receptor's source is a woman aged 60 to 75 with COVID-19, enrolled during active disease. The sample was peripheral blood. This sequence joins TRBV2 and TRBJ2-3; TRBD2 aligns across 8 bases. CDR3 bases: TGTGCCAGCCGCTTCTCGACTAGCGAAAGCACAGATACGCAGTATTTT. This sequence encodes CASRFSTSESTDTQYF. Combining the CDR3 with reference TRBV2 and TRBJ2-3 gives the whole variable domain EPEVTQTPSHQVTQMGQEVILRCVPISNHLYFYWYRQILGQKVEFLVSFYNNEISEKSEIFDDQFSVERPDGSNFTLKIRSTKLEDSAMYFCASRFSTSESTDTQYFGPGTRLTVL.